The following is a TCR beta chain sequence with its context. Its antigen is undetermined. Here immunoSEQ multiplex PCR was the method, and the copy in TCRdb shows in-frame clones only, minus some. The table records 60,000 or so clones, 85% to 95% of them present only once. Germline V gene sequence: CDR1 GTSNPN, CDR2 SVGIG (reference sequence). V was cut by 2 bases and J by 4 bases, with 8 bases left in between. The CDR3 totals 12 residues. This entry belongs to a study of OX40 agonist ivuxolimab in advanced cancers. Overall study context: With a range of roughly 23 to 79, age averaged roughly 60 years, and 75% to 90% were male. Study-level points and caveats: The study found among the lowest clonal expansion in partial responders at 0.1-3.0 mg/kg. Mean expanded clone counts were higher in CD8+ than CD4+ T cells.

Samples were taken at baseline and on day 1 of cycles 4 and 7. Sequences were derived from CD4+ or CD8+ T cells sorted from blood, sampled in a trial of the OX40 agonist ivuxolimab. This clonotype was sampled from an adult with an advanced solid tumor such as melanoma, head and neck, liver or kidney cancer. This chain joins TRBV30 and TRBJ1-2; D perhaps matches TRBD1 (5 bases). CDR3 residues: CAWSSQGYGYTF. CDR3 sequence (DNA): TGTGCCTGGAGTTCTCAGGGCTATGGCTACACCTTC.